These 18 T cell receptor beta chains originate from one sample sequenced in a study of T cells in Graves' hyperthyroidism and ophthalmopathy. Authors of the study amplified TCR beta CDR3 regions from RNA transcripts. The HTBI set primed first-round TCR CDR3 RT-PCR. TCRdb recomputed calls from the multiplex PCR reads with MiXCR, one row per CDR3 protein. Of more than 600,000 distinct CDR3 sequences listed, roughly 15% are singletons. Material: blood. These receptors were collected from a man in his late teens or twenties with Graves' hyperthyroidism.

This clonotype was observed many times. V gene TRBV6-5 combines with J gene TRBJ1-1; D is unresolved. Germline V gives CDR1 MNHEY, CDR2 SVGAGI. Trimming removed 0 bases from V and 4 bases from J, with 12 bases in between. The CDR3 spans 15 residues. CDR3 in amino acids: CASSYSGWAGTEAFF. DNA of the CDR3: TGTGCCAGCAGTTACTCGGGATGGGCAGGCACTGAAGCTTTCTTT.

This clonotype was seen repeatedly, ten times or more. This chain uses TRBV28 with TRBJ2-2; TRBD1 matches 7 bases. Germline V gene sequence: CDR1 MDHEN, CDR2 SYDVKM. The CDR3 covers 14 residues. V lost 3 bases, J lost 5 bases, and 3 bases stayed unmatched. The CDR3 is CASSFPTGTGELFF. CDR3 nucleotides: TGTGCCAGCAGTTTCCCGACAGGGACCGGGGAGCTGTTTTTT.

This clonotype occurred many times. As DNA, the CDR3 is TGTGCCAGCAGCCAAGAGGGCGGGCAGGGGCTAGCCAAAAACATTCAGTACTTC. This gives the protein CASSQEGGQGLAKNIQYF. The genes are TRBV11-2 and TRBJ2-4; perhaps TRBD1 as D (6 bases). Germline CDR1 and CDR2: SGHAT and FQNNGV. The germline V and J ends were trimmed by 5 bases and 0 bases, with 20 bases remaining between them. The CDR3 contains 18 residues.

The chain is built from TRBV3-1 and TRBJ2-5; 9 bases are shared with TRBD2. With V trimmed by 0 bases and J by 2 bases, 7 bases remained unmatched. The CDR3 is 17 residues long. The germline gives CDR1 LGHDT, CDR2 YNNKEL (reference sequence). The CDR3 spells CASSQDYPSGAQETQYF. Written as DNA, the CDR3 is TGTGCCAGCAGCCAAGATTATCCTAGCGGGGCTCAAGAGACCCAGTACTTC.

This clonotype came up many times. This chain connects TRBV2 to TRBJ2-3, with 12 positions matching TRBD2. After removal of 10 bases from V and 0 bases from J, the junction contained 11 bases not matched to a gene. This CDR3 spans 17 amino acids. CDR1 is SNHLY and CDR2 is FYNNEI in the germline V gene. CDR3 loop: CATSGTSGFASTDTQYF. CDR3 bases: TGTGCCACCTCCGGGACTAGCGGGTTTGCTAGCACAGATACGCAGTATTTT.

CDR3 in DNA: TGTGCCAGCAGCCGAGGGACAGGGAGCCCTGGGGCCAACGTCCTGACTTTC. Translation: CASSRGTGSPGANVLTF. V and J are TRBV27 and TRBJ2-6, with 9 positions matching TRBD1. The CDR3 consists of 17 residues. CDR1 MNHEY and CDR2 SMNVEV come from the germline V gene (reference sequence). V shed 6 bases, J shed 2 bases, and the junction held 8 bases outside the gene matches.

The rearrangement uses TRBV5-5 and TRBJ2-3, with a weak D call TRBD1 (5 bases). The V gene's germline CDR1 is SGHKS and CDR2 YYEKEE (reference sequence). Trimming took 1 base from V and 3 from J, leaving 9 bases between them. The CDR3 length is 14 residues. CDR3 residues: CASSLRGATDTQYF. The CDR3 DNA is TGTGCCAGCAGCTTGAGGGGCGCAACAGATACGCAGTATTTT.

Many counts were recorded for this clonotype. J is TRBJ1-3 and V is TRBV12-3 or TRBV12-4; no clear D gene. CDR3 length equals 14 residues. The ends were cut back, 6 bases at V and 0 bases at J, with 9 bases in the middle. In nucleotides, the CDR3 is TGTGCCAGCAGCTGGGAGAACTCTGGAAACACCATATATTTT. It specifies CASSWENSGNTIYF.

This clonotype was recorded many times. The chain joins TRBV5-6 to TRBJ2-1; D is perhaps TRBD1 (6 bases). The V end was cut by 0 bases, the J end by 5 bases, with 12 bases between. This CDR3 is built from 15 residues. Per germline, CDR1 SGHDT and CDR2 YYEEEE. The CDR3 is CASSLVQGLDNEQFF. The CDR3 coding sequence is TGTGCCAGCAGCTTGGTACAGGGTTTGGACAATGAGCAGTTCTTC.

A few counts support this clonotype. The chain joins TRBV30 to TRBJ1-5, with no clear D. CDR1 is GTSNPN, CDR2 SVGIG, per germline (reference sequence). This CDR3 spans 13 amino acids. The V end was cut by 5 bases, the J end by 6 bases, with 14 bases between. CDR3 region: CAWGAGGIQPQHF. CDR3 in DNA: TGTGCCTGGGGCGCAGGAGGGATTCAGCCCCAGCATTTT.

This clonotype was seen ten or more times. The chain employs TRBV6-1 and TRBJ2-7; TRBD1 or TRBD2 may be the D gene (5 bases each). The V end was cut by 8 bases, the J end by 5 bases, with 25 bases between. This CDR3 has 16 amino acids. From germline, CDR1 is MNHNS and CDR2 SASEGT. The CDR3 spells CASGLRLGTAVHEQYF. Here the CDR3 DNA reads TGTGCCAGCGGTCTCCGTCTCGGGACGGCAGTCCACGAGCAGTACTTC.

This chain joins TRBV4-2 and TRBJ2-3; tentative D call: TRBD2 (6 bases). V was shortened by 0 bases and J by 0 bases, with 10 bases between the two germline ends. The CDR3 contains 16 residues. Looked up from germline, CDR1 is LGHNA and CDR2 is YNFKEQ. The CDR3 DNA sequence: TGTGCCAGCAGCCAAGAAAGGACTAAGAGCACAGATACGCAGTATTTT. This sequence encodes CASSQERTKSTDTQYF.

This clonotype was observed many times. The V call is TRBV28, the J call TRBJ1-1; D perhaps matches TRBD1 (5 bases). This CDR3 has 14 amino acids. CDR1 and CDR2 from the germline V gene are MDHEN and SYDVKM. Deletions cut 4 bases from V and 4 bases from J, with 13 bases between. The CDR3: CASSSRAPGTEAFF. The CDR3 DNA reads as TGTGCCAGCAGTTCCAGGGCCCCGGGCACTGAAGCTTTCTTT.

Remarks on this clonotype: A read error may explain this, as a much larger clone is one base away. The V and J genes are TRBV20-1 and TRBJ1-4; D not resolved. CDR1 is DFQATT, CDR2 SNEGSKA, per germline (reference sequence). This CDR3 is built from 11 residues. This chain's CDR3 is CSARIGEKLVF. The DNA of the CDR3 is TGCAGTGCCCGGATCGGTGAAAAACTGGTTTTT.

The sample holds many counts of this clonotype. The chain couples TRBV28 to TRBJ2-1; 12 bases are a match to TRBD1. Germline V gene sequence: CDR1 MDHEN, CDR2 SYDVKM. This CDR3 has 15 amino acids. The V and J ends lost 4 bases and 12 bases, in that order; junction bases with no gene match: 10. The CDR3, as DNA: TGTGCCAGCAGTTCAGGGGGACAGGGGGCAGTGGGGCAGTTCTTC. The encoded protein is CASSSGGQGAVGQFF.

Points on this clonotype: This may arise from a read error, as a much more abundant clone is one base away. The chain couples TRBV5-1 to TRBJ2-7; D is perhaps TRBD2 (5 bases). Trimming shortened V by 0 bases and J by 2 bases, and 9 bases separated the two germline ends. Germline V gene lookup returns CDR1 SGHRS and CDR2 YFSETQ. CDR3 length equals 14 residues. The CDR3, as DNA: TGCGCCAGCAGCTTGGAGACCGGGACCTACGAGCAGTACTTC. As protein: CASSLETGTYEQYF.

This clonotype occurred many times. This chain joins TRBV2 and TRBJ2-1, with 9 positions matching TRBD2. Unmatched junction bases numbered 12, after V lost 6 bases and J lost 9 bases. Germline values: CDR1 SNHLY, CDR2 FYNNEI. The CDR3 length is 15 residues. CDR3 coding DNA: TGTGCCAGCAGCCCCCTGGGCGGGAGGGAAGGTGAGCAGTTCTTC. Translating it yields CASSPLGGREGEQFF.

This clonotype was detected ten times or more. This chain links TRBV7-8 with TRBJ2-5, with D uncertain. There are 15 residues in the CDR3. The germline V gene encodes CDR1 SGHVS and CDR2 FQNEAQ. Trimming took off 0 bases at V and 5 bases at J, with 13 bases between the two ends. CDR3 in DNA: TGTGCCAGCAGCTTAGCGCCGCTAGTTGGGGAGACCCAGTACTTC. Amino acid sequence: CASSLAPLVGETQYF.